The 27 T cell receptor beta chains given below trace back to one sample, sequenced in a study of CXCR3-negative and CXCR3-positive naive CD8 T cells. Carrying UMI labels, the TRB cDNA libraries were prepared through 5' RACE. Reanalyzing the 5' RACE reads, TCRdb keeps one entry per CDR3 protein, without DNA. The sample's table shows tens of thousands of distinct CDR3 sequences. Sequences were obtained from naive CXCR3- CD8+ T cells from blood. Subset given: CD45RO-CCR7+CD27+CD95- naive CD8+ T cells lacking CXCR3 (TNR3-). The receptors were sampled from a human donor in good health. Some clones in this sample may be carry-over from other donors' samples.

The chain uses TRBV27 and TRBJ2-4; without DNA, the TCRdb call of TRBD1 cannot be checked. Germline loops: CDR1 MNHEY, CDR2 SMNVEV (reference sequence). This CDR3 is 16 amino acids long. The CDR3 region is CASRPRAEIAKNIQYF.

The chain uses TRBV29-1 and TRBJ2-7; TCRdb indicates TRBD1, and absent DNA this call remains unverified. CDR3 length: 13 amino acids. Germline CDR1 SQVTM, CDR2 ANQGSEA. The CDR3 reads CSVPGQGLREQYF.

The chain employs TRBV9 and TRBJ2-7; TCRdb's assignment of TRBD1 cannot be checked, as there is no DNA. This CDR3 is 14 amino acids long. Per germline, CDR1 SGDLS and CDR2 YYNGEE. Here the CDR3 reads CASSSRWASYEQYF.

The chain combines TRBV4-1 with TRBJ2-5; there is no DNA to check the TCRdb D call of TRBD1. CDR1 is MGHRA, CDR2 YSYEKL, per germline. The CDR3 has 16 residues. The CDR3 sequence is CASSLIRDTRRETQYF.

This chain uses TRBV20-1 with TRBJ2-2; TCRdb lists TRBD1, though no DNA is available to test this call. This CDR3 is built from 13 residues. Germline-derived CDR1 and CDR2 are DFQATT and SNEGSKA (reference sequence). This CDR3 reads CSAPREITGELFF.

The chain is built from TRBV29-1 and TRBJ1-2. The germline V gene has CDR1 SQVTM and CDR2 ANQGSEA. There are 13 residues in the CDR3. The CDR3 loop reads CSVVQHQNYGYTF.

The chain employs TRBV14 and TRBJ2-1; TCRdb proposes TRBD1, but this gene call is untestable without DNA. The CDR3 covers 15 residues. Per germline, CDR1 SGHDN and CDR2 FVKESK. CDR3 protein: CASSAQGLNYNEQFF. Using reference TRBV14 and TRBJ2-1 for the parts outside the CDR3, the full variable domain is EAGVTQFPSHSVIEKGQTVTLRCDPISGHDNLYWYRRVMGKEIKFLLHFVKESKQDESGMPNNRFLAERTGGTYSTLKVQPAELEDSGVYFCASSAQGLNYNEQFFGPGTRLTVL.

The chain recombines TRBV29-1 with TRBJ1-2; absent DNA, TCRdb's TRBD1 call cannot be checked. CDR3 length: 17 amino acids. CDR1 SQVTM and CDR2 ANQGSEA come from the germline V gene. CDR3 amino acids: CSGAPIRTGGFDYGYTF.

The V gene is TRBV12-3 or TRBV12-4, the J gene TRBJ2-5; the TRBD1 assignment by TCRdb is unverifiable without DNA. This CDR3 region has 13 residues. CDR3 protein: CASSGATQETQYF.

This chain joins TRBV2 and TRBJ1-1. The CDR3 runs 13 residues. Per the germline V gene, CDR1 is SNHLY and CDR2 is FYNNEI. CDR3 sequence reads: CASMRGLNTEAFF.

The CDR3 loop is CASEGLGYGYTF. The chain recombines TRBV12-3 or TRBV12-4 with TRBJ1-2. This CDR3 region has 12 residues.

The chain uses TRBV10-3 and TRBJ2-7; TCRdb proposes TRBD1, but this gene call is untestable without DNA. CDR3 length: 13 amino acids. Germline CDR1 and CDR2: ENHRY and SYGVKD. The CDR3 sequence: CAIRMTDSYEQYF.

The chain is built from TRBV21-1 and TRBJ2-6. TRBV21-1 constitutes a pseudogene. This CDR3 has 18 amino acids. CDR3: CASSKARNERAGANVLTF.

The chain joins TRBV7-8 to TRBJ1-1. The CDR3 contains 16 residues. Germline V CDR1 and CDR2: SGHVS, FQNEAQ. The CDR3 here is CASSLGGGLLNTEAFF.

The chain carries TRBV6-6 and TRBJ2-7; absent DNA, TCRdb's TRBD2 call cannot be checked. The CDR3 has 15 amino acids. The germline V gene encodes CDR1 MNHNY and CDR2 SVGAGI (reference sequence). CDR3: CASSYFRDSAYEQYF.

The V call is TRBV27, the J call TRBJ2-7; the D call from TCRdb, TRBD1, cannot be confirmed without DNA. The CDR3 totals 12 residues. Germline V gene data show CDR1 as MNHEY and CDR2 as SMNVEV (reference sequence). The CDR3 spells CASSPGAGEQYF.

Frequency places this clonotype as medium-sized. This chain links TRBV28 with TRBJ2-1; no DNA is available, so the TRBD2 call from TCRdb remains unchecked. The germline V gene encodes CDR1 MDHEN and CDR2 SYDVKM. There are 15 residues in the CDR3. CDR3 residues: CASSLQAGSYNEQFF.

This chain joins TRBV6-5 and TRBJ1-2; TCRdb returns TRBD1, unconfirmable since there is no DNA. The CDR3 length is 15 residues. Germline CDR1 is MNHEY and CDR2 is SVGAGI. CDR3 region: CASSARQGPTDGYTF.

The chain carries TRBV4-3 and TRBJ2-5. CDR1 LGHNA and CDR2 YSLEER come from the germline V gene. The CDR3 has 15 amino acids. CDR3: CASSQDLSHQETQYF.

The chain couples TRBV5-5 to TRBJ2-1; TCRdb indicates TRBD1, and absent DNA this call remains unverified. This CDR3 has 16 residues. The germline V gene has CDR1 SGHKS and CDR2 YYEKEE (reference sequence). CDR3 sequence: CASSPRYGQEYNEQFF.

This chain uses TRBV7-9 with TRBJ1-1; TCRdb reports TRBD1, a call that lacks DNA to check it against. The V gene's germline CDR1 is SEHNR and CDR2 FQNEAQ (reference sequence). This CDR3 spans 15 amino acids. CDR3 protein: CGSSLVAGTNTEAFF. Full variable domain (outside the CDR3, taken from reference TRBV7-9 and TRBJ1-1): DTGVSQNPRHKITKRGQNVTFRCDPISEHNRLYWYRQTLGQGPEFLTYFQNEAQLEKSRLLSDRFSAERPKGSFSTLEIQRTEQGDSAMYLCGSSLVAGTNTEAFFGQGTRLTVV.

V is TRBV20-1 and J is TRBJ1-2. The CDR3 totals 13 residues. The germline CDR1 and CDR2 sequences are DFQATT and SNEGSKA (reference sequence). The CDR3 is CSARRDYRYGYTF.

Judged by frequency, this clonotype is medium-sized. The rearrangement joins TRBV24-1 to TRBJ2-1. From germline, CDR1 is KGHDR and CDR2 SFDVKD. The CDR3 has 13 residues. The CDR3 loop reads CATSVAEYNEQFF.

CDR3 region: CASSQLMGGYNEQFF. The genes are TRBV6-2 or TRBV6-3 and TRBJ2-1; TCRdb outputs TRBD1, but without DNA this stays unchecked. The germline V gene has CDR1 MNHEY and CDR2 SVGEGT. This CDR3 is 15 amino acids long.

This rearrangement joins TRBV12-3 or TRBV12-4 to TRBJ2-7; no DNA is available, so the TRBD2 call from TCRdb remains unchecked. The CDR3 covers 14 residues. The CDR3 spells CASSKLAGAYEQYF.

The rearrangement links TRBV4-1 to TRBJ2-7; TCRdb lists TRBD1, though no DNA is available to test this call. This CDR3 is 14 amino acids long. CDR1 and CDR2 (germline): MGHRA, YSYEKL. The chain's CDR3 is CASSPRAGSHEQYF.

The chain has TRBV4-1 and TRBJ2-7. The germline V gene has CDR1 MGHRA and CDR2 YSYEKL. The CDR3 loop spans 13 amino acids. The CDR3 loop reads CASSQETGWEQYF.